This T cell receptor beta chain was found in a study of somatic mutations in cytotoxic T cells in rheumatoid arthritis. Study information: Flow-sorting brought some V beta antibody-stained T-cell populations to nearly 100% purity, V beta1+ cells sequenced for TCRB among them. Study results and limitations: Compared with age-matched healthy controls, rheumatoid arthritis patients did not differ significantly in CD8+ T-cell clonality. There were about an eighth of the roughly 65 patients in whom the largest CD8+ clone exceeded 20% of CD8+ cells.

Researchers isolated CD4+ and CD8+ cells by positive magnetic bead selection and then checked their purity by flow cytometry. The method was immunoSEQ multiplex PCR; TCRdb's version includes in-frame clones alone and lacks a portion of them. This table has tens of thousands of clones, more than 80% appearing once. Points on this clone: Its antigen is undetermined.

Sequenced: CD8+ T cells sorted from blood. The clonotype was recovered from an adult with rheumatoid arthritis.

CDR3 DNA: TGCGCCAGCAGCTTGGGACAACGCACAGATACGCAGTATTTT. Amino acids: CASSLGQRTDTQYF. V gene TRBV5-1 combines with J gene TRBJ2-3; no firm D call. This CDR3 is 14 amino acids long. Per germline, CDR1 SGHRS and CDR2 YFSETQ. Trimming stripped 0 bases from V and 1 base from J, with 6 bases between.